Below are 2 T cell receptor beta chains sequenced from a single sample in a study of blood T cells in healthy people across ages. Together with a sample-barcoded 5' primer, a J-beta primer mix was included in a second PCR lasting about 7 to 12 cycles. Via MiXCR, TCRdb re-called the 5' RACE reads, giving one row per CDR3 protein. The table has fewer than 800,000 distinct CDR3 sequences, 20% to 30% seen once. This sample also belongs to another study, concerning T cells of mothers and their children.

Material: blood. Receptors originate from a boy younger than 18 in good health.

Only a few counts were recorded for this clonotype. The rearrangement links TRBV20-1 to TRBJ1-4, with D uncertain. The V gene's germline CDR1 is DFQATT and CDR2 SNEGSKA (reference sequence). Trimming stripped 3 bases from V and 5 bases from J, with 16 bases between. This CDR3 is 15 amino acids long. The CDR3 DNA sequence: TGCAGTGCTAGGGAATTCGGAAACCAAAATGAAAAACTGTTTTTT. It specifies CSAREFGNQNEKLFF.

The rearrangement links TRBV18 to TRBJ1-5; TRBD1 matches at 8 bases. Germline CDR1 is KGHSH and CDR2 is LQKENI. V was pared by 3 bases and J by 7 bases, with 8 bases of the junction left unmatched. This CDR3 spans 15 amino acids. The CDR3 DNA reads as TGTGCCAGCTCACCGTATGGACAGGGTGAACAGCCCCAGCATTTT. Translated: CASSPYGQGEQPQHF.